These 28 T cell receptor beta chains share one sample of origin, sequenced in a study of T cells in Graves' hyperthyroidism and ophthalmopathy. RNA transcripts were the template for amplifying TCR beta CDR3 regions. A set of HTBI primers served as the primers for a first-round RT-PCR of the TCR CDR3. TCRdb reprocessed the multiplex PCR reads via MiXCR and lists one record per CDR3 protein. The sample gives under 450,000 distinct CDR3 sequences, approximately 14% of which show up once; 13% to 15% is in the top ten. The material sequenced was blood. The receptors originated from a woman younger than 35 with Graves' hyperthyroidism.

The rearrangement links TRBV19 to TRBJ2-1; TRBD1 aligns across 8 bases. The CDR3 contains 15 residues. Trimming cost V 0 bases and J 5 bases; bases outside gene matches: 3. Germline V gene lookup returns CDR1 LNHDA and CDR2 SQIVND (reference sequence). The chain's CDR3 is CASSIDRGLHNEQFF. As DNA, the CDR3 is TGTGCCAGTAGTATAGACAGGGGGCTTCACAATGAGCAGTTCTTC.

This clonotype was detected many times. The chain carries TRBV29-1 and TRBJ2-7; 8 nucleotides align to TRBD1. Germline V gene sequence: CDR1 SQVTM, CDR2 ANQGSEA. V lost 7 bases, J lost 6 bases, and 23 bases stayed unmatched. The CDR3 consists of 17 residues. CDR3 amino acids: CSGPPGYNRTGRGEQYF. DNA for the CDR3: TGCAGCGGGCCACCAGGGTATAATCGGACAGGGCGCGGCGAGCAGTACTTC.

This clonotype was seen ten or more times. This chain uses TRBV20-1 with TRBJ2-5, with D tentatively TRBD1 or TRBD2 (5 bases each). Germline values: CDR1 DFQATT, CDR2 SNEGSKA (reference sequence). Between the trimmed V and J ends, which lost 0 bases and 0 bases, there was a span of 8 bases. There are 14 residues in the CDR3. The chain's CDR3 is CSARDGGHQETQYF. The CDR3 region has the DNA TGCAGTGCTAGAGATGGGGGACACCAAGAGACCCAGTACTTC.

The table lists this clonotype with many counts. V is TRBV7-9 and J is TRBJ2-1; tentatively, D is TRBD1 (5 bases). V was shortened by 1 base and J by 10 bases, with 20 bases between the two germline ends. CDR1 and CDR2 (germline): SEHNR, FQNEAQ (reference sequence). The CDR3 spans 16 residues. The CDR3 loop is CASSLGTGERGWEQFF. CDR3 DNA: TGTGCCAGCAGCTTAGGTACAGGAGAAAGGGGCTGGGAGCAGTTCTTC.

Many counts were recorded for this clonotype. The chain uses TRBV2 and TRBJ1-1; tentatively, D is TRBD1 (6 bases). The CDR3 loop spans 14 amino acids. The ends were cut back, 8 bases at V and 4 bases at J, with 17 bases in the middle. CDR1 SNHLY and CDR2 FYNNEI come from the germline V gene. CDR3 residues: CASEVLWGATEAFF. In nucleotides, the CDR3 is TGTGCCAGCGAGGTTTTGTGGGGGGCCACTGAAGCTTTCTTT.

The chain links TRBV15 to TRBJ2-7; a possible D gene is TRBD2 (5 bases). The V gene lost 2 bases and the J gene lost 7 bases, with 12 bases spanning the gap. This CDR3 is built from 13 residues. From germline, CDR1 is LNHNV and CDR2 YYDKDF (reference sequence). CDR3 sequence reads: CATSRLERNEQYF. The CDR3 bases are TGTGCCACCAGCAGATTGGAGCGGAATGAGCAGTACTTC.

The sample holds many counts of this clonotype. The genes are TRBV20-1 and TRBJ1-1; TRBD1 matches 7 bases. The CDR3 consists of 12 residues. Trimming at V came to 3 bases and at J to 6 bases, leaving 4 bases not matched to a gene. CDR1 and CDR2 from the germline V gene are DFQATT and SNEGSKA (reference sequence). Written as DNA, the CDR3 is TGCAGTGCTAGGGGGGACAGCCCTGAAGCTTTCTTT. It yields the protein CSARGDSPEAFF.

This clonotype showed up many times. The chain couples TRBV5-1 to TRBJ1-1; TRBD1 is a possible D gene (5 bases). With 5 bases removed from V and 1 base from J, the gap between germline ends came to 12 bases. The V gene's germline CDR1 is SGHRS and CDR2 YFSETQ. CDR3 length: 14 residues. CDR3 sequence (DNA): TGCGCCAGCAGGACCGGGACGGGGAACACTGAAGCTTTCTTT. This encodes CASRTGTGNTEAFF.

This clonotype was seen only a few times. The chain joins TRBV12-3 or TRBV12-4 to TRBJ2-2, with D uncertain. The CDR3 covers 11 residues. Trimming pared 5 bases from V and 7 bases from J, leaving 5 bases between. CDR3 coding DNA: TGTGCCAGCAGTCTCTACGGGGAGCTGTTTTTT. Protein product: CASSLYGELFF.

This clonotype was recorded a few times. The V call is TRBV25-1, the J call TRBJ2-7; tentative D call: TRBD1 (5 bases). Germline-derived CDR1 and CDR2 are MGHDK and SYGVNS. The CDR3 has 11 residues. Trimming cost V 6 bases and J 3 bases, with 6 bases left between them. The CDR3 nucleotides are TGTGCCAGCAGCAGGGTCTACGAGCAGTACTTC. Translated, it gives CASSRVYEQYF.

The V call is TRBV6-2 or TRBV6-3, the J call TRBJ2-3; TRBD2 matches at 13 bases. The CDR3 spans 15 residues. The V gene's germline CDR1 is MNHEY and CDR2 SVGEGT. Trimming cost V 5 bases and J 6 bases; bases outside gene matches: 5. This CDR3 is CASSGSTSGRDTQYF. CDR3 sequence (DNA): TGTGCCAGCAGTGGGTCGACTAGCGGGAGGGATACGCAGTATTTT.

V usage is TRBV6-1 and J usage is TRBJ1-1; 8 bases map to TRBD1. The germline gives CDR1 MNHNS, CDR2 SASEGT. Trimming took 5 bases from V and 0 from J; bases not matched to a gene: 8. The CDR3 spans 16 residues. DNA of the CDR3: TGTGCCAGCAGTTCCTTGAACAGGGGGGTGAACACTGAAGCTTTCTTT. Encoded protein: CASSSLNRGVNTEAFF.

This clonotype was counted between two and nine times. V gene TRBV19 combines with J gene TRBJ2-7; tentatively, D is TRBD1 (6 bases). Germline V gene data show CDR1 as LNHDA and CDR2 as SQIVND (reference sequence). V dropped 6 bases and J dropped 1 base, with 13 bases sitting between them. The CDR3 loop spans 14 amino acids. The CDR3 DNA reads as TGTGCCAGTAGCCCCGGGACACTATCCTACGAGCAGTACTTC. Translated, it gives CASSPGTLSYEQYF.

This clonotype was recorded a few times. The chain combines TRBV24-1 with TRBJ1-2, with unresolved D. Germline V gene data show CDR1 as KGHDR and CDR2 as SFDVKD. The CDR3 contains 14 residues. V lost 4 bases, J lost 2 bases, and 10 bases lay in between. CDR3 loop: CATSEGEGNYGYTF. CDR3 nucleotides: TGTGCCACCAGTGAGGGTGAAGGAAACTATGGCTACACCTTC.

This clonotype has ten or more counts. This chain joins TRBV24-1 and TRBJ2-5; D tentatively reads TRBD1 or TRBD2 (7 bases each). The germline gives CDR1 KGHDR, CDR2 SFDVKD. The CDR3 extends over 13 amino acids. V lost 9 bases and J 3 bases, leaving 13 bases between the germline ends. The CDR3 sequence: CATEGAGEETQYF. CDR3 bases: TGTGCCACCGAGGGGGCGGGAGAAGAGACCCAGTACTTC.

The table lists this clonotype with many counts. The rearrangement joins TRBV12-3 or TRBV12-4 to TRBJ2-5; D may match TRBD1 or TRBD2 (5 bases each). V was shortened by 7 bases and J by 2 bases, with 20 bases between the two germline ends. This CDR3 is 16 amino acids long. The CDR3 spells CASTEGLAGRQETQYF. The DNA of the CDR3 is TGTGCCAGCACCGAGGGGCTAGCCGGGCGACAAGAGACCCAGTACTTC.

The V and J genes are TRBV7-9 and TRBJ1-6, with 8 bases fitting TRBD1. CDR1 is SEHNR and CDR2 is FQNEAQ in the germline V gene (reference sequence). The junction had 2 bases not matched to a gene; V was cut back by 0 bases and J by 7 bases. The CDR3 totals 15 residues. Here the CDR3 reads CASSLAGDRNSPLHF. DNA for the CDR3: TGTGCCAGCAGCTTAGCGGGGGACAGGAATTCACCCCTCCACTTT. Looking up the rest from reference TRBV7-9 and TRBJ1-6 gives the full variable domain: DTGVSQNPRHKITKRGQNVTFRCDPISEHNRLYWYRQTLGQGPEFLTYFQNEAQLEKSRLLSDRFSAERPKGSFSTLEIQRTEQGDSAMYLCASSLAGDRNSPLHFGNGTRLTVT.

This clonotype was seen only a few times. The chain recombines TRBV20-1 with TRBJ2-5, with TRBD2 matching 10 bases. The CDR3 sequence is 17 residues long. Germline values: CDR1 DFQATT, CDR2 SNEGSKA (reference sequence). Trimming at V came to 0 bases and at J to 5 bases, leaving 12 bases not matched to a gene. In DNA, the CDR3 is TGCAGTGCTAGAGATCTGGGGGTAGCGGGAGGCCTCGAGACCCAGTACTTC. Translated, it gives CSARDLGVAGGLETQYF.

Many counts were recorded for this clonotype. The chain couples TRBV20-1 to TRBJ1-5; 7 positions agree with TRBD1. CDR1 is DFQATT, CDR2 SNEGSKA, per germline (reference sequence). Trimming cost V 6 bases and J 0 bases; bases outside gene matches: 11. The CDR3 length is 16 residues. CDR3 in amino acids: CSAGGRGGYSNQPQHF. DNA for the CDR3: TGCAGTGCAGGGGGCAGGGGCGGTTATAGCAATCAGCCCCAGCATTTT.

As for this clonotype: Relative to the germline gene, one junction end is altered; a read error may explain this. The chain links TRBV7-9 to TRBJ2-1; no clear D gene. Germline values: CDR1 SEHNR, CDR2 FQNEAQ (reference sequence). The CDR3 has 13 residues. CDR3 DNA: TGTGCCGGCAGCTTCTCTAGTTGGGATGAGCAGTTCTTC. This encodes CAGSFSSWDEQFF.

The sample holds a few counts of this clonotype. In DNA, the CDR3 is TGTGCCAGCAGCCTCCTATGGGACCAGCCACCCCTCCACTTT. This translates into CASSLLWDQPPLHF. The V gene is TRBV14, the J gene TRBJ1-6, with a weak D call TRBD1 (5 bases). Trimming cost V 4 bases and J 11 bases, with 15 bases left between them. This CDR3 has 14 residues. Per the germline V gene, CDR1 is SGHDN and CDR2 is FVKESK.

This clonotype showed up many times. The chain couples TRBV7-8 to TRBJ2-5; 13 bases match TRBD2. V was pared by 4 bases and J by 0 bases, with 17 bases of the junction left unmatched. The CDR3 sequence is 21 residues long. CDR1 and CDR2 (germline): SGHVS, FQNEAQ. The CDR3 sequence: CASSSAIGLAGVSGDQETQYF. DNA for the CDR3: TGTGCCAGCAGCTCTGCTATAGGACTAGCGGGAGTTTCTGGGGACCAAGAGACCCAGTACTTC.

The chain has TRBV6-2 or TRBV6-3 and TRBJ1-1; D is possibly TRBD1 (6 bases). CDR1 MNHEY and CDR2 SVGEGT come from the germline V gene. Trimming took off 8 bases at V and 5 bases at J, with 9 bases between the two ends. This CDR3 is built from 11 residues. The DNA for the CDR3 is TGTGCCAGCTCAGGGGTTACTGAAGCTTTCTTT. Translating it yields CASSGVTEAFF.

This chain connects TRBV6-1 to TRBJ2-7; D ambiguous. Germline V gene data show CDR1 as MNHNS and CDR2 as SASEGT. CDR3 length: 11 residues. V lost 6 bases and J lost 3, with 6 bases in between. The DNA of the CDR3 is TGTGCCAGCAGGAAGAACTACGAGCAGTACTTC. This sequence encodes CASRKNYEQYF.

This clonotype was seen many times. The chain couples TRBV10-2 to TRBJ2-7; 7 bases line up with TRBD1. Germline assignment: CDR1 WSHSY and CDR2 SAAADI. The V and J ends lost 3 bases and 6 bases, in that order; junction bases with no gene match: 2. There are 12 residues in the CDR3. CDR3 DNA sequence: TGCGCCAGCAGTGACAGGGGGTTCGAGCAGTACTTC. Its translation: CASSDRGFEQYF.

At least ten counts were recorded for this clonotype. The V gene is TRBV20-1, the J gene TRBJ2-7; 11 bases agree with TRBD2. This CDR3 comprises 14 residues. The trim removed 3 bases at V and 4 bases at J, leaving 5 bases unmatched. Germline V gene data show CDR1 as DFQATT and CDR2 as SNEGSKA (reference sequence). The chain's CDR3 is CSASALAGGYEQYF. The CDR3 nucleotides are TGCAGTGCTAGTGCCCTAGCGGGGGGTTACGAGCAGTACTTC.

This clonotype was detected ten times or more. The J gene is TRBJ1-5, the V gene TRBV3-1; D gene uncertain. Trimming took 4 bases from V and 7 from J, leaving 14 bases between them. The V gene's germline CDR1 is LGHDT and CDR2 YNNKEL (reference sequence). The CDR3 has 14 amino acids. CDR3 sequence: CASSPARAGQPQHF. CDR3 sequence (DNA): TGTGCCAGCAGCCCCGCCCGAGCTGGCCAGCCCCAGCATTTT.

This clonotype occurred many times. The chain joins TRBV7-8 to TRBJ1-2; 9 bases agree with TRBD1. This CDR3 has 16 amino acids. V was pared by 6 bases and J by 2 bases, with 10 bases of the junction left unmatched. Per germline, CDR1 SGHVS and CDR2 FQNEAQ. CDR3: CASSISSGQGNYGYTF. The CDR3 coding sequence is TGTGCCAGCAGTATAAGTTCGGGACAGGGCAACTATGGCTACACCTTC.